The rows below give T cell receptor beta chains drawn from one sample of a study of shared clonotypes between healthy human individuals. Some clones are missing from TCRdb's copy, which holds only in-frame ones; the method was immunoSEQ multiplex PCR. In the table there are fewer than 3 million clones, just under 95% of which are singletons. The source material was naive CD4+ T cells from PBMCs. The source is a man in his late teens or twenties in good health. Some clones in this sample may be carry-over from other donors' samples. Each CDR3 is given with its conserved first and last residue. Fields, in order: CDR3 length, V gene, CDR3 protein.

len: 15; v_gene: TRBV7-8; CDR3aa: CASSLGALSNYGYTF
len: 15; v_gene: TRBV9; CDR3aa: CASSVDPGHYYEQYF
len: 17; v_gene: TRBV5-6; CDR3aa: CASSPRTVSSGANVLTF
len: 17; v_gene: TRBV2; CDR3aa: CASSFPRQVRMSEKLFF
len: 17; v_gene: TRBV7-9; CDR3aa: CASSLRWGASGANVLTF
len: 15; v_gene: TRBV5-5; CDR3aa: CASSTNPTGNTEAFF
len: 14; v_gene: TRBV7-3; CDR3aa: CASSFTGETAGYTF
len: 15; v_gene: TRBV7-3; CDR3aa: CASSPTWAGYNEQFF
len: 14; v_gene: TRBV5-5; CDR3aa: CASSLGAGPYEQYF
len: 12; v_gene: TRBV2; CDR3aa: CASSVLGNTIYF
len: 11; v_gene: TRBV28; CDR3aa: CASSWSYEQYF
len: 17; v_gene: TRBV4-1; CDR3aa: CASSPQGGIGSNYGYTF
len: 11; v_gene: TRBV21-1; CDR3aa: CAPRGGYEQYF
len: 15; v_gene: TRBV9; CDR3aa: CASSSRDGFTDTQYF
len: 13; v_gene: TRBV11-2; CDR3aa: CASSTRQFDIQYF
len: 13; v_gene: TRBV29-1; CDR3aa: CSSKQGVGETQYF
len: 12; v_gene: TRBV6-1; CDR3aa: CASMGGEEKLFF
len: 14; v_gene: TRBV7-2; CDR3aa: CASRPMGGTYEQYF
len: 14; v_gene: TRBV5-1; CDR3aa: CASSLGSGADTQYF
len: 14; v_gene: TRBV2; CDR3aa: CASSEEVSQYEQYF
len: 15; v_gene: TRBV5-1; CDR3aa: CASSSGTSGAYEQYF
len: 15; v_gene: TRBV2; CDR3aa: CASSDGLFSGNTIYF
len: 12; v_gene: TRBV15; CDR3aa: CATSGPRGSYTF
len: 15; v_gene: TRBV5-1; CDR3aa: CASRQTGAGMDIQYF
len: 14; v_gene: TRBV6-1; CDR3aa: CASSPRGTNYEQYF
len: 18; v_gene: TRBV12-5; CDR3aa: CASGLEVPGDREREKLFF
len: 12; v_gene: TRBV28; CDR3aa: CATKPGVDGYTF
len: 14; v_gene: TRBV6-1; CDR3aa: CASSEGLAGYEQYF
len: 15; v_gene: TRBV5-4; CDR3aa: CASSPGTGDQETQYF
len: 11; v_gene: TRBV5-1; CDR3aa: CASSPGQGQYF
len: 14; v_gene: TRBV28; CDR3aa: CASRPTGGGQPQHF
len: 16; v_gene: TRBV5-1; CDR3aa: CASYGTGANLQETQYF
len: 14; v_gene: TRBV7-9; CDR3aa: CASSSLGQPGGAFF
len: 14; v_gene: TRBV29-1; CDR3aa: CSGTGQGSGNTIYF
len: 16; v_gene: TRBV5-1; CDR3aa: CASSALAGGSGDTQYF
len: 17; v_gene: TRBV4-2; CDR3aa: CASSQETGYWDTGELFF
len: 16; v_gene: TRBV5-1; CDR3aa: CASSSLGLAAQDTQYF
len: 13; v_gene: TRBV5-6; CDR3aa: CASSFLGTDTQYF
len: 14; v_gene: TRBV6-5; CDR3aa: CASRRDRGPYEQYF
len: 18; v_gene: TRBV28; CDR3aa: CASSFTRGLGGVGTEAFF
len: 14; v_gene: TRBV2; CDR3aa: CASSESAVNQPQHF
len: 12; v_gene: TRBV7-6; CDR3aa: CASSQGGEKLFF
len: 13; v_gene: TRBV5-1; CDR3aa: CASYGTGDHEQYF
len: 12; v_gene: TRBV15; CDR3aa: CATSRVAEKLFF
len: 16; v_gene: TRBV4-3; CDR3aa: CASSQDDGGYLSGYTF
len: 18; v_gene: TRBV7-8; CDR3aa: CASSKHGQGSSGANVLTF
len: 13; v_gene: TRBV25-1; CDR3aa: CAGSPAGAYEQYF
len: 16; v_gene: TRBV4-1; CDR3aa: CASSLQGLATNEKLFF